The 16 T cell receptor beta chains listed next were all sequenced from one sample in a study of T cells after yellow fever vaccination. TCRdb re-analysed the 5' RACE reads in MiXCR, keeping a single row per CDR3 protein. Of roughly 94,000 distinct CDR3 sequences in the sample, approximately 9% were seen once. Sequences were derived from CD8+ T cells not binding an NS4B(214-222) dextramer, sorted from PBMCs, sampled around 15 days after the first yellow fever vaccination. The receptor set was obtained from a man younger than 35 who received the YFV17D yellow fever vaccine.

The chain combines TRBV7-3 with TRBJ2-5; 7 positions agree with TRBD1. Trimming removed 5 bases from V and 1 base from J; junction bases left unmatched: 7. Germline CDR1 SGHTA, CDR2 FQGTGA. The CDR3 runs to 15 residues. The CDR3 DNA is TGTGCCAGCAGCGCCGGGACAGTCAGCCAAGAGACCCAGTACTTC. This encodes CASSAGTVSQETQYF.

The chain recombines TRBV11-2 with TRBJ2-3, with 8 positions matching TRBD2. Trimming cost V 7 bases and J 0 bases; bases outside gene matches: 18. CDR1 and CDR2 (germline): SGHAT, FQNNGV. The CDR3 is 19 amino acids. CDR3 residues: CASTSFPGPSGFSTDTQYF. The CDR3 nucleotides read TGTGCCAGCACCTCATTTCCCGGGCCTAGCGGGTTTAGCACAGATACGCAGTATTTT.

This chain uses TRBV12-3 or TRBV12-4 with TRBJ2-3; maybe TRBD2 (6 bases). This CDR3 contains 15 residues. Trimming took 6 bases from V and 0 from J, leaving 13 bases between them. CDR3 amino acids: CASSGTHPSTDTQYF. The CDR3, as DNA: TGTGCCAGCAGCGGGACTCACCCAAGCACAGATACGCAGTATTTT.

In this sample, this clonotype turned up a few times. The CDR3 DNA reads TGTGCCAGCAGTTTATCGGGGACAGGCAATCAGCCCCAGCATTTT. It codes for CASSLSGTGNQPQHF. The gene calls are TRBV27 and TRBJ1-5; TRBD1 matches 7 bases. The trim removed 0 bases at V and 2 bases at J, leaving 1 base unmatched. The CDR3 is 15 amino acids. Germline assignment: CDR1 MNHEY and CDR2 SMNVEV (reference sequence).

The gene calls are TRBV7-9 and TRBJ1-3; 8 bases map to TRBD1. The germline V gene has CDR1 SEHNR and CDR2 FQNEAQ (reference sequence). The CDR3 has 13 amino acids. J was trimmed by 4 bases and V by 5 bases; bases with no gene match: 1. CDR3 residues: CASSGDRGNTIYF. The CDR3 region has the DNA TGTGCCAGCAGCGGGGACAGGGGAAACACCATATATTTT.

There are a few counts of this clonotype. The chain couples TRBV7-2 to TRBJ1-2; no reliable D call. Trimming took off 4 bases at V and 5 bases at J, with 5 bases between the two ends. CDR1 and CDR2 (germline): SGHTA, FQGNSA. The CDR3 is 11 amino acids. This CDR3 is CASSYTYGYTF. For the CDR3, the DNA is TGTGCCAGCAGCTACACATATGGCTACACCTTC.

This clonotype turned up a few times. The chain recombines TRBV20-1 with TRBJ2-3; no reliable D call. This CDR3 has 11 residues. Germline V gene sequence: CDR1 DFQATT, CDR2 SNEGSKA (reference sequence). V dropped 3 bases and J dropped 6 bases, with 7 bases sitting between them. CDR3 sequence: CSASRADTQYF. For the CDR3, the DNA is TGCAGTGCTAGCCGAGCCGATACGCAGTATTTT.

In its sample, this clonotype was seen many times. The chain is built from TRBV29-1 and TRBJ2-5; D might be TRBD1 (5 bases). In germline, CDR1 is SQVTM, CDR2 ANQGSEA. CDR3 length equals 14 residues. V lost 4 bases and J lost 7, with 19 bases in between. The CDR3 loop is CSVVPSGQGVTQYF. CDR3 DNA sequence: TGCAGCGTTGTCCCCTCTGGGCAAGGGGTGACCCAGTACTTC. Looking up the rest from reference TRBV29-1 and TRBJ2-5 gives the full variable domain: SAVISQKPSRDICQRGTSLTIQCQVDSQVTMMFWYRQQPGQSLTLIATANQGSEATYESGFVIDKFPISRPNLTFSTLTVSNMSPEDSSIYLCSVVPSGQGVTQYFGPGTRLLVL.

This clonotype was observed a few times. The rearrangement uses TRBV3-1 and TRBJ1-2; possibly TRBD1 for D (6 bases). CDR1 is LGHDT, CDR2 YNNKEL, per germline (reference sequence). V was trimmed by 1 base and J by 7 bases, leaving 16 bases between them. CDR3 length equals 15 residues. The DNA of the CDR3 is TGTGCCAGCAGCCAAGCGGCACAGGGATTTAGTGGCTACACCTTC. Translation: CASSQAAQGFSGYTF.

Ten or more counts support this clonotype. The V call is TRBV7-9, the J call TRBJ2-5; 10 bases align to TRBD2. Trimming took 3 bases from V and 2 from J; bases not matched to a gene: 3. The CDR3 runs to 15 residues. Germline V gene lookup returns CDR1 SEHNR and CDR2 FQNEAQ (reference sequence). CDR3 sequence: CASSFPLAGQETQYF. The CDR3, as DNA: TGTGCCAGCAGCTTTCCACTAGCGGGGCAAGAGACCCAGTACTTC. The full variable domain, in which reference TRBV7-9 and TRBJ2-5 provide the parts outside the CDR3, is DTGVSQNPRHKITKRGQNVTFRCDPISEHNRLYWYRQTLGQGPEFLTYFQNEAQLEKSRLLSDRFSAERPKGSFSTLEIQRTEQGDSAMYLCASSFPLAGQETQYFGPGTRLLVL.

This clonotype was detected a few times. V usage is TRBV12-3 or TRBV12-4 and J usage is TRBJ2-1; 8 bases map to TRBD2. This CDR3 has 15 residues. The junction had 11 bases not matched to a gene; V was cut back by 5 bases and J by 8 bases. In nucleotides, the CDR3 is TGTGCCAGCAGTCCAGGACTAGCTGCCAGCTATGAGCAGTTCTTC. Translation: CASSPGLAASYEQFF.

The V gene is TRBV6-5, the J gene TRBJ1-3; D may be TRBD1 (5 bases). CDR3 length equals 18 residues. Germline assignment: CDR1 MNHEY and CDR2 SVGAGI. V was shortened by 0 bases and J by 2 bases, with 17 bases between the two germline ends. The CDR3, as DNA: TGTGCCAGCAGTTACTCGAACGGGCTCGGGGGTGCTGGAAACACCATATATTTT. Residues: CASSYSNGLGGAGNTIYF.

This clonotype appeared a few times. The chain carries TRBV7-6 and TRBJ2-6; TRBD1 matches at 10 bases. Germline V CDR1 and CDR2: SGHVS, FNYEAQ. The V and J ends lost 5 bases and 0 bases, in that order; junction bases with no gene match: 10. The CDR3 is 19 amino acids. CDR3 sequence reads: CASSQQTGGYFSGANVLTF. Written as DNA, the CDR3 is TGTGCCAGCAGCCAACAGACAGGGGGCTACTTCTCTGGGGCCAACGTCCTGACTTTC.

This clonotype has just a few counts. The genes are TRBV28 and TRBJ1-1; D is ambiguous. The CDR3 runs 14 residues. V gave up 5 bases and J gave up 5 bases, with 15 bases separating them. Looked up from germline, CDR1 is MDHEN and CDR2 is SYDVKM. The CDR3 is CASSPLGLGTEAFF. DNA of the CDR3: TGTGCCAGCAGTCCGCTCGGGCTGGGGACTGAAGCTTTCTTT.

This clonotype was observed a handful of times. The chain combines TRBV7-2 with TRBJ2-1; TRBD2 agrees at 8 bases. Per germline, CDR1 SGHTA and CDR2 FQGNSA. V was pared by 5 bases and J by 2 bases, with 8 bases of the junction left unmatched. The CDR3 has 16 amino acids. The CDR3 is CASSHGGAVAYNEQFF. The CDR3 nucleotides read TGTGCCAGCAGCCACGGGGGGGCCGTCGCCTACAATGAGCAGTTCTTC.

In its sample, this clonotype was seen a few times. CDR3 in amino acids: CSARAGTSGESTDTQYF. CDR3 sequence (DNA): TGCAGTGCTAGGGCTGGGACTAGCGGGGAGAGCACAGATACGCAGTATTTT. This chain joins TRBV20-1 and TRBJ2-3, with TRBD2 matching 13 bases. Germline trimming cut 3 bases from V and 0 bases from J; bases unmatched to any gene: 6. This CDR3 has 17 amino acids. Germline values: CDR1 DFQATT, CDR2 SNEGSKA (reference sequence).